What follows is one T cell receptor (beta chain) and its context. The CDR3 totals 14 residues. From germline, CDR1 is GTSNPN and CDR2 SVGIG (reference sequence). The ends were cut back, 2 bases at V and 4 bases at J, with 12 bases in the middle. This specimen belongs to a study of shared clonotypes between healthy human individuals. Here immunoSEQ multiplex PCR was the method, and the copy in TCRdb shows in-frame clones only, minus some. The data contain about 2.4 million clones, over 85% of them singletons. Sequencing input: naive CD4+ T cells from PBMCs. Stated subset: CD45RA+ positively selected. The chain joins TRBV30 to TRBJ2-1; D is uncertain. This receptor was identified in a man aged 18 to 29 in good health. Some clones in this sample may be carry-over from other donors' samples. The DNA of the CDR3 is TGTGCCTGGAGTATAACGTCGAGGTACAATGAGCAGTTCTTC. Protein: CAWSITSRYNEQFF.